These 10 T cell receptor beta chains share one sample of origin, sequenced in a study of blood T cell repertoires in COVID-19. Only in-frame clones appear in the TCRdb table, and some are missing; sequencing was by immunoSEQ multiplex PCR. The data show fewer than 250,000 clones, more than 85% seen once. Material for sequencing was peripheral blood. Receptors originate from a man aged 35 to 55 with acute or convalescent COVID-19.

The gene calls are TRBV4-3 and TRBJ1-1; TRBD1 might be the D (6 bases). The CDR3 has 16 residues. Trimming left V 0 bases short and J 0 bases short, with 11 bases between. Germline CDR1 LGHNA, CDR2 YSLEER. The CDR3 nucleotides are TGCGCCAGCAGCCAAGATGAAAGGGGGATGAACACTGAAGCTTTCTTT. Its protein product is CASSQDERGMNTEAFF.

The chain joins TRBV18 to TRBJ2-3; 9 bases are shared with TRBD2. Looked up from germline, CDR1 is KGHSH and CDR2 is LQKENI. There are 15 residues in the CDR3. J was trimmed by 1 base and V by 1 base; bases with no gene match: 0. CDR3 nucleotides: TGTGCCAGCTCACCACAGCGGGGGGGCACAGATACGCAGTATTTT. As protein: CASSPQRGGTDTQYF.

This clone occurred a few times. V is TRBV4-1 and J is TRBJ1-3; 8 positions agree with TRBD1. V lost 0 bases to trimming and J lost 4 bases; unmatched junction nucleotides: 11. Germline V gives CDR1 MGHRA, CDR2 YSYEKL. This CDR3 contains 18 residues. The CDR3 loop is CASSQEPHAGGLGNTIYF. CDR3 DNA sequence: TGCGCCAGCAGCCAAGAGCCTCATGCAGGGGGCCTCGGAAACACCATATATTTT.

The CDR3 sequence is CASRFGTNYGYTF. CDR3 DNA: TGTGCCAGCAGGTTCGGGACAAACTATGGCTACACCTTC. The chain recombines TRBV12-3 or TRBV12-4 with TRBJ1-2; a possible D gene is TRBD1 (6 bases). V was trimmed by 6 bases and J by 2 bases, leaving 10 bases between them. The CDR3 has 13 amino acids.

The J gene is TRBJ1-6, the V gene TRBV15; TRBD1 aligns across 7 bases. Trimming cost V 5 bases and J 5 bases; bases outside gene matches: 12. Germline loops: CDR1 LNHNV, CDR2 YYDKDF (reference sequence). This CDR3 is built from 17 residues. CDR3: CATSRLRDRPNNSPLHF. The CDR3, as DNA: TGTGCCACCAGCCGCCTAAGGGACAGACCTAATAATTCACCCCTCCACTTT.

This chain connects TRBV29-1 to TRBJ2-2, with 7 bases fitting TRBD2. J gave up 4 bases and V 3 bases, and 2 bases lay outside the gene matches. The CDR3 extends over 13 amino acids. Germline V gives CDR1 SQVTM, CDR2 ANQGSEA. The CDR3 protein is CSVDIAGTGELFF. The CDR3 DNA reads as TGCAGCGTTGATATAGCGGGCACCGGGGAGCTGTTTTTT.

This rearrangement joins TRBV28 to TRBJ2-7; 15 positions match TRBD2. The junction had 17 bases not matched to a gene; V was cut back by 6 bases and J by 5 bases. The CDR3 is 19 amino acids. Germline V gene data show CDR1 as MDHEN and CDR2 as SYDVKM. CDR3 residues: CASSPSGVGTSGRWHEQYF. CDR3 sequence (DNA): TGTGCCAGCAGCCCCTCAGGGGTTGGGACTAGCGGGAGGTGGCACGAGCAGTACTTC.

The DNA for the CDR3 is TGTGCCAGCAGCCACGGACTTACGTCCTACAATGAGCAGTTCTTC. This translates into CASSHGLTSYNEQFF. V gene TRBV11-2 combines with J gene TRBJ2-1, with a weak D call TRBD2 (5 bases). V gave up 5 bases and J gave up 1 base, with 12 bases separating them. The CDR3 is 15 amino acids. Germline values: CDR1 SGHAT, CDR2 FQNNGV.

This clone was counted between two and nine times. The chain recombines TRBV6-1 with TRBJ1-5, with 9 positions matching TRBD1. The length of the CDR3 is 17 residues. In germline, CDR1 is MNHNS, CDR2 SASEGT. With V trimmed by 4 bases and J by 1 base, 8 bases remained unmatched. The CDR3 DNA reads TGTGCCAGCAGTGTTAGACAGGGGGTAAGGAGCAATCAGCCCCAGCATTTT. Its protein is CASSVRQGVRSNQPQHF.

The rearrangement uses TRBV24-1 and TRBJ2-6; D possibly corresponds to TRBD2 (6 bases). V gave up 3 bases and J gave up 0 bases, with 20 bases separating them. Germline lookup yields CDR1 KGHDR and CDR2 SFDVKD. CDR3 length: 20 residues. The CDR3 is CATSDPTPSVGLSGANVLTF. The DNA for the CDR3 is TGTGCCACCAGTGATCCGACCCCCAGTGTGGGACTCTCTGGGGCCAACGTCCTGACTTTC.